This TCR beta chain originates from a study of T-cell reconstitution after alpha-beta-depleted transplantation in children. General study findings and limits: One year after transplant, T-cell counts and diversity came mostly from newly produced T cells.

A few counts support this clonotype. Its antigen remains unidentified. Construction of the TCRbeta library involved unique molecular identifiers. Via MiXCR, TCRdb re-called the PCR reads, giving one row per CDR3 protein. The sample yields over 200,000 distinct CDR3 sequences, approximately 8.4% seen once. The ends were cut back, 2 bases at V and 5 bases at J, with 9 bases in the middle. This CDR3 has 13 amino acids. Sample: PBMCs, mostly from graft donor cells, taken 360 days after TCRalphabeta/CD19-depleted stem cell transplant. The rearrangement links TRBV12-3 or TRBV12-4 to TRBJ2-5; D is undetermined. This receptor was obtained from a male patient aged 2 to 10 who had a stem cell transplant for acute myeloid leukemia, so the T cells may come from the graft donor. CDR3 nucleotide sequence: TGTGCCAGCAGTTTAAGGCAGTCGGAGACCCAGTACTTC. Translated: CASSLRQSETQYF.